This TCR beta chain stems from a study of human T cells and chemical hapten exposure. General study findings and limits: Patch test score rose with PT1 expanded TCRs, significant at 8, 16, 32, not 4.

MiXCR, applied by TCRdb to the RACE reads, yields one record per CDR3 protein. The table has tens of thousands of distinct CDR3 sequences, 3% to 3.5% seen once. In germline, CDR1 is SGHRS, CDR2 YFSETQ. The V end lost 0 bases, the J end lost 7 bases, and 17 bases lay between the germline ends. The CDR3 loop spans 15 amino acids. Time point here: patch test 2, 6 weeks after DPC sensitization. Treatment denoted: therapeutic diphenylcyclopropenone sensitization with weekly scalp DPC. This clonotype was observed at least ten times. Its antigen is unidentified. The material sequenced was whole blood, taken in connection with sensitization to the hapten diphenylcyclopropenone (DPC). This sequence joins TRBV5-1 and TRBJ2-7; weak D call: TRBD2 (5 bases). The receptor's source is a man in his forties with alopecia areata. Some clones in this sample may be carry-over from other donors' samples. The CDR3 reads CASSLVRDSRGEQYF. CDR3 DNA sequence: TGCGCCAGCAGCTTGGTTCGCGACTCCCGGGGAGAGCAGTACTTC.